This TCR beta chain was captured in a study of radiotherapy plus CTLA-4 blockade in lung cancer. Overall study context: An objective response was seen in about 18% of patients, and disease control in more than 25%. Regarding the study as a whole: Reported findings show early blood T cell clone dynamics, with interferon-beta, best predicted response. Expansion in blood of tumor-derived TCR clones was seen after radiotherapy plus ipilimumab.

Profiling relied on immunoSEQ multiplex PCR, and the TCRdb table lists in-frame clones only, not all of them. Of about 59,000 clones detected, about 72% appear once; the ten largest clones hold approximately 8.6%. V was pared by 5 bases and J by 5 bases, with 9 bases of the junction left unmatched. This CDR3 region has 16 residues. Germline loops: CDR1 SNHLY, CDR2 FYNNEI. About this clone: Its cognate antigen is unknown.

Focal radiation was given together with CTLA-4 blockade (ipilimumab) to patients with chemo-refractory metastatic non-small-cell lung cancer. The sample was peripheral blood, taken from a patient treated with radiotherapy plus ipilimumab. The chain couples TRBV2 to TRBJ2-1, with 10 bases fitting TRBD2. The TCR was taken from a human donor with non-small cell lung cancer whose response to radiotherapy plus ipilimumab could not be evaluated. The CDR3 nucleotides are TGTGCCAGCAGTCCTGGACTAGCGGTTTATGACAATGAGCAGTTCTTC. Protein sequence: CASSPGLAVYDNEQFF.